Listed here is a single TCR beta chain. The data are from a study of cytomegalovirus exposure and HLA in healthy donors. The CDR3 is 16 amino acids. V lost 4 bases to trimming and J lost 3 bases, with 17 bases between them. Germline V lookup: CDR1 SGDLS, CDR2 YYNGEE. PCR was performed using 60 Vbeta and 13 Jbeta primers. The repertoire was sequenced with immunoSEQ multiplex PCR; TCRdb's copy has only in-frame clones and lacks some. The sample lists around 110,000 clones; around 75% were seen once. The sequence was collected from a man aged 25 to 40 in good health and CMV-seronegative. Material for sequencing was PBMCs. The chain links TRBV9 to TRBJ2-4; a weak D match, TRBD2 (7 bases). As DNA, the CDR3 is TGTGCCAGCAGCCGCGGGGGAGGGGGAGACAAAAACATTCAGTACTTC. Residues: CASSRGGGGDKNIQYF.